Following are 6 T cell receptor beta chains from one sample sequenced in a study of blood T cell repertoires in COVID-19. TCRdb keeps only in-frame clones here, not all; method: immunoSEQ multiplex PCR. The profile shows roughly 150,000 clones, more than 70% of them singletons. The material sequenced was PBMCs or T cells enriched from blood (not recorded which). The receptors were sampled from a man in his 60s who had recovered from COVID-19.

The rearrangement joins TRBV28 to TRBJ1-2; 10 nucleotides line up with TRBD1. Germline loops: CDR1 MDHEN, CDR2 SYDVKM. With V trimmed by 1 base and J by 1 base, 6 bases remained unmatched. The CDR3 is made up of 17 amino acids. The CDR3 sequence is CASSLYRQGAGNYGYTF. In DNA, the CDR3 is TGTGCCAGCAGTTTATATCGACAGGGGGCAGGTAACTATGGCTACACCTTC.

V is TRBV5-1 and J is TRBJ2-3, with D uncertain. The CDR3 is 18 residues long. Trimming pared 0 bases from V and 0 bases from J, leaving 17 bases between. Germline-derived CDR1 and CDR2 are SGHRS and YFSETQ. CDR3 sequence (DNA): TGCGCCAGCAGCTTGGGAAGAGTTGACTTCTCTAGCACAGATACGCAGTATTTT. Protein: CASSLGRVDFSSTDTQYF.

This clone was observed a handful of times. The genes are TRBV5-1 and TRBJ2-7; D remains unclear. Trimming cost V 1 base and J 3 bases, with 11 bases left between them. The CDR3 is 14 residues long. Per the germline V gene, CDR1 is SGHRS and CDR2 is YFSETQ. As DNA, the CDR3 is TGCGCCAGCAGCTTGAACCCTAGGAACTACGAGCAGTACTTC. As protein: CASSLNPRNYEQYF. Full variable domain (rest looked up from reference TRBV5-1 and TRBJ2-7): KAGVTQTPRYLIKTRGQQVTLSCSPISGHRSVSWYQQTPGQGLQFLFEYFSETQRNKGNFPGRFSGRQFSNSRSEMNVSTLELGDSALYLCASSLNPRNYEQYFGPGTRLTVT.

In its sample, this clone was seen a few times. The genes are TRBV14 and TRBJ2-1, with 7 bases lining up with TRBD2. This CDR3 region has 15 residues. From germline, CDR1 is SGHDN and CDR2 FVKESK. Losses at the gene ends were 4 bases for V and 5 bases for J; bases not matched to a gene: 8. The CDR3 nucleotides read TGTGCCAGCAGCCCTGAGGGACTACCGGACAATGAGCAGTTCTTC. Protein: CASSPEGLPDNEQFF.

The chain uses TRBV10-1 and TRBJ1-4; D gene unclear. The CDR3 has 17 residues. Germline values: CDR1 WNHNN, CDR2 SYGVQD (reference sequence). V was pared by 8 bases and J by 4 bases, with 23 bases between. The CDR3 protein is CASPTRYTPRGNEKLFF. In nucleotides, the CDR3 is TGCGCCAGCCCTACTAGGTATACCCCTCGCGGTAATGAAAAACTGTTTTTT.

The V and J genes are TRBV6-1 and TRBJ1-6; D is uncertain. Deletions cut 2 bases from V and 5 bases from J, with 7 bases between. The CDR3 contains 14 residues. Germline V gene lookup returns CDR1 MNHNS and CDR2 SASEGT. CDR3 bases: TGTGCCAGCAGTGAAAGCGGGAATAATTCACCCCTCCACTTT. Translation gives CASSESGNNSPLHF.